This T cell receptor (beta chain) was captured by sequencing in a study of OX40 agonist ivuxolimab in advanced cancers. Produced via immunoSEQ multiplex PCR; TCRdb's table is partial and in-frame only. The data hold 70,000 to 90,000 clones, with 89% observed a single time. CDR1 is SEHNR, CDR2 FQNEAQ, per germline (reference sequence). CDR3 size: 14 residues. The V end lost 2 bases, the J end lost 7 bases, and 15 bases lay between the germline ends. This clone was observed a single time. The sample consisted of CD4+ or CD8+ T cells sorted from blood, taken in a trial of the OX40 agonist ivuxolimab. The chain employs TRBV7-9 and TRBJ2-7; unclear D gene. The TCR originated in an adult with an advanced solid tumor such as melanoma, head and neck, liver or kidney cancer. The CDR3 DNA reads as TGTGCCAGCAGCTTACCCCTGGTCCCCAGGGAGCAGTACTTC. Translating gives CASSLPLVPREQYF.